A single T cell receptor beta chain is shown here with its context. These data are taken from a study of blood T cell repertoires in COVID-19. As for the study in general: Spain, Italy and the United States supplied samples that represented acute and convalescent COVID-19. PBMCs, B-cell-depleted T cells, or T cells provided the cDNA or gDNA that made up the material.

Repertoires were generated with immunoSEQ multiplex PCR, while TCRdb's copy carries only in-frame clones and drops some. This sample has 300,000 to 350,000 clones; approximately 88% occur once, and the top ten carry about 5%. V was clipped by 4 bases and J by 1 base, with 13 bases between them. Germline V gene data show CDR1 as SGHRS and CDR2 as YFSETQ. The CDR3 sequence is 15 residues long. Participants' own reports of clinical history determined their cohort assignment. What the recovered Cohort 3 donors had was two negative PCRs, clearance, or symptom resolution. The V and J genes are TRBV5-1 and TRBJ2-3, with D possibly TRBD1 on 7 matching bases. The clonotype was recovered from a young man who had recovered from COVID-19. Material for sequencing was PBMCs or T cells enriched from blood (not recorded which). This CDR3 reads CASSPGGGRTDTQYF. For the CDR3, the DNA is TGCGCCAGCAGCCCCGGAGGGGGCCGCACAGATACGCAGTATTTT.